This TCR beta chain originates from a study of T cells in Graves' hyperthyroidism and ophthalmopathy. With 6 bases clipped from V and 5 bases from J, the junction kept 9 bases outside the gene matches. Germline assignment: CDR1 DFQATT and CDR2 SNEGSKA (reference sequence). CDR3 length equals 14 residues. Researchers barred patients who had uncontrolled infection, other autoimmune disease, pregnancy or lactation. TCR beta CDR3 region amplification was performed from RNA transcripts. RT-PCR in the first round (using the HTBI primer set) targeted the TCR CDR3. TCRdb re-analysed the multiplex PCR reads in MiXCR, keeping a single row per CDR3 protein. The sample holds approximately 560,000 distinct CDR3 sequences, more than 45% seen once.

The genes are TRBV20-1 and TRBJ2-7; 11 positions match TRBD2. The sequenced material came from peripheral blood or thyroid tissue (not recorded which). The clonotype originates from a woman aged 18-29 years with Graves' hyperthyroidism. Here the CDR3 reads CSAPLAGGPDEQYF. CDR3 sequence (DNA): TGCAGTGCCCCTTTAGCGGGAGGGCCCGACGAGCAGTACTTC.